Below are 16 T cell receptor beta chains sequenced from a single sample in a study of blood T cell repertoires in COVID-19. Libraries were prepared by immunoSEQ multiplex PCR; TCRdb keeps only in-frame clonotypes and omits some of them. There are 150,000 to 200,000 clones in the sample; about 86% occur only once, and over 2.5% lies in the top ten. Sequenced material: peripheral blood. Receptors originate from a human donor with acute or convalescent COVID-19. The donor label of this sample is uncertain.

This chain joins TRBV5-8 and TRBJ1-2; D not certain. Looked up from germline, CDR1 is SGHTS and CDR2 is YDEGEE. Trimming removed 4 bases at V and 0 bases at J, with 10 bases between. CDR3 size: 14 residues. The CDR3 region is CASSPLSANYGYTF. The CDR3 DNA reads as TGTGCCAGCAGCCCCTTGAGCGCTAACTATGGCTACACCTTC.

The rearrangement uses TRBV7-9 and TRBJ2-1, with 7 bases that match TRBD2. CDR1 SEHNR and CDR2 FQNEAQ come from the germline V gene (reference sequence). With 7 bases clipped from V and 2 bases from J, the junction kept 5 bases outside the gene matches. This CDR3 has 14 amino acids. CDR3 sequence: CASTLAVTYNEQFF. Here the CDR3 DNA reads TGTGCCAGCACCCTAGCGGTGACCTACAATGAGCAGTTCTTC.

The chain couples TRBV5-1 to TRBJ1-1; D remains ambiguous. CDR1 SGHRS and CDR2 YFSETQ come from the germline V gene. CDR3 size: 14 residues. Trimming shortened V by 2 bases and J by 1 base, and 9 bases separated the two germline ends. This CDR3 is CASSLIAENTEAFF. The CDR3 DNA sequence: TGCGCCAGCAGCTTAATCGCGGAGAACACTGAAGCTTTCTTT.

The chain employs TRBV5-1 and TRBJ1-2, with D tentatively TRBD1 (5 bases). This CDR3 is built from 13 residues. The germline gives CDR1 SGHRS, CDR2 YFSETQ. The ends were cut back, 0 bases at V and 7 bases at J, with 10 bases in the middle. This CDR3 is CASSLGSGGGYTF. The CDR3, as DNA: TGCGCCAGCAGCTTGGGGTCCGGGGGTGGCTACACCTTC.

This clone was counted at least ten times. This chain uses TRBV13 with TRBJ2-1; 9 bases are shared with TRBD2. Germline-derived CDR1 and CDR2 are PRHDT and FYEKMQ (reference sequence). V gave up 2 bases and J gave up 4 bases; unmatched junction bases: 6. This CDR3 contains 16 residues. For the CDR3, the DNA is TGTGCCAGCAGCTTAAACGGCGGGAGGGCTTACAATGAGCAGTTCTTC. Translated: CASSLNGGRAYNEQFF. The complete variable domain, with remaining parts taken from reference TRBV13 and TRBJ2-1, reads AAGVIQSPRHLIKEKRETATLKCYPIPRHDTVYWYQQGPGQDPQFLISFYEKMQSDKGSIPDRFSAQQFSDYHSELNMSSLELGDSALYFCASSLNGGRAYNEQFFGPGTRLTVL.

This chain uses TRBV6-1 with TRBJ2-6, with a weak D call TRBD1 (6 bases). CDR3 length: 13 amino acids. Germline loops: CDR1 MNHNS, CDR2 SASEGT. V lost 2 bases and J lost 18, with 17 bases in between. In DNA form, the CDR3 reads TGTGCCAGCAGTGAATCGTTCTTGTTGGACAGGACTTTC. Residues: CASSESFLLDRTF.

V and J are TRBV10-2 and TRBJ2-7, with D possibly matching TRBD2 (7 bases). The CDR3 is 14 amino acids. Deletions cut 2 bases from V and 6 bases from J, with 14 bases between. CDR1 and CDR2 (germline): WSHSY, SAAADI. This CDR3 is CASSEGRGGTEQYF. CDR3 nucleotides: TGCGCCAGCAGTGAGGGCAGGGGAGGGACCGAGCAGTACTTC.

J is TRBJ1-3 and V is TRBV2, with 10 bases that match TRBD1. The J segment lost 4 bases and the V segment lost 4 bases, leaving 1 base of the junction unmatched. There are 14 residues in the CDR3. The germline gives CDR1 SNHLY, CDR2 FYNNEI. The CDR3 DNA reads TGTGCCAGCAGTGGACAGGGGGCAGGAAACACCATATATTTT. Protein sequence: CASSGQGAGNTIYF. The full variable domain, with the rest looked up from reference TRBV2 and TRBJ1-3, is EPEVTQTPSHQVTQMGQEVILRCVPISNHLYFYWYRQILGQKVEFLVSFYNNEISEKSEIFDDQFSVERPDGSNFTLKIRSTKLEDSAMYFCASSGQGAGNTIYFGEGSWLTVV.

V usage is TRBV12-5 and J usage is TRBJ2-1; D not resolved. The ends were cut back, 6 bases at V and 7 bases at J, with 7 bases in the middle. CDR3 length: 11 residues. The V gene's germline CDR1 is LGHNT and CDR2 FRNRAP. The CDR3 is CASGKRNEQFF. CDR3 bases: TGTGCTAGTGGGAAGCGAAATGAGCAGTTCTTC.

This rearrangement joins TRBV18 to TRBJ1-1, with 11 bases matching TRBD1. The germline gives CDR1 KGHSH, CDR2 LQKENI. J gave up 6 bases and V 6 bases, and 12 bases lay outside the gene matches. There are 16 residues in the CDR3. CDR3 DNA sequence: TGTGCCAGCTCTCCTACCGGGACAGGGGGAGGGGCTGAAGCTTTCTTT. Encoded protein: CASSPTGTGGGAEAFF.

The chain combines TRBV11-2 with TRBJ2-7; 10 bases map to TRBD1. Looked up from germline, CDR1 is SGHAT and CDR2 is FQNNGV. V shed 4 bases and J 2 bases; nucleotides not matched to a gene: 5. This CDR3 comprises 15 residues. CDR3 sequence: CASSWAGTGAYEQYF. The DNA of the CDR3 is TGTGCCAGCAGCTGGGCCGGGACAGGGGCCTACGAGCAGTACTTC.

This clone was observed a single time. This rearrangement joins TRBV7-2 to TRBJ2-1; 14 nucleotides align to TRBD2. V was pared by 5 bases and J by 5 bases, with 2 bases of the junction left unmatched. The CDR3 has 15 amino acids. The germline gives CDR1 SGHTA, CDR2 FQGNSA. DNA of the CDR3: TGTGCCAGCAGCAAGACTAGCGGGGGGGACAATGAGCAGTTCTTC. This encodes CASSKTSGGDNEQFF.

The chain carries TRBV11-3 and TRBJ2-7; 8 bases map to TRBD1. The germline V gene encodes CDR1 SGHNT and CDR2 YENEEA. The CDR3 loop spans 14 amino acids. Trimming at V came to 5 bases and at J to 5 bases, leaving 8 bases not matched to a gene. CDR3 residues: CASSIGQGVDEQYF. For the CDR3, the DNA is TGTGCCAGCAGCATAGGACAGGGCGTTGACGAGCAGTACTTC. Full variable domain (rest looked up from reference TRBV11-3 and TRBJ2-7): EAGVVQSPRYKIIEKKQPVAFWCNPISGHNTLYWYLQNLGQGPELLIRYENEEAVDDSQLPKDRFSAERLKGVDSTLKIQPAELGDSAVYLCASSIGQGVDEQYFGPGTRLTVT.

CDR3 coding DNA: TGTGCCAGCAGTCCTAGACAGGGGGGCTATGGCTACACCTTC. Amino acids: CASSPRQGGYGYTF. This sequence joins TRBV6-5 and TRBJ1-2, with 9 bases aligning to TRBD1. The V gene's germline CDR1 is MNHEY and CDR2 SVGAGI. This CDR3 region has 14 residues. V lost 5 bases, J lost 4 bases, and 5 bases stayed unmatched.

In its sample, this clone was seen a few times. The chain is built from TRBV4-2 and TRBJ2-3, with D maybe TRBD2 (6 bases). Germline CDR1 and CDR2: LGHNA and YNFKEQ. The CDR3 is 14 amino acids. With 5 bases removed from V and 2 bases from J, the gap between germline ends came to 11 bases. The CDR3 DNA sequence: TGTGCCAGCAGCTTGGACTATTCCACAGATACGCAGTATTTT. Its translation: CASSLDYSTDTQYF.

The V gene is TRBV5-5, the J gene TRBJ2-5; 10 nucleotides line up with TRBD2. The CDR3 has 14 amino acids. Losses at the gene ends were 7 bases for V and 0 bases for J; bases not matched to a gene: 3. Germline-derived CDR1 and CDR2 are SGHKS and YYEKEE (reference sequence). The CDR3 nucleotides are TGTGCCAGCGGAACTAGCGGGAACCAAGAGACCCAGTACTTC. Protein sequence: CASGTSGNQETQYF.